This TCR beta chain was identified during a study of cytomegalovirus exposure and HLA in healthy donors. Healthy bone marrow donors made up the donors. Primers for the PCR totalled 60 Vbeta and 13 Jbeta. TCRdb's table, derived via immunoSEQ multiplex PCR, lists solely in-frame clones and lacks some. Of approximately 89,000 clones listed, 62% are singletons. Trimming stripped 0 bases from V and 6 bases from J, with 6 bases between. This CDR3 is built from 13 residues. The germline CDR1 and CDR2 sequences are SGHVS and FQNEAQ. Study-wide points: More than 150 TCR beta chains were listed as cytomegalovirus-associated.

Comments on this clone: The antigen is unknown.

This clonotype was sampled from a woman aged 25 to 45 in good health and CMV-seropositive. The sequenced material came from PBMCs. This chain joins TRBV7-8 and TRBJ2-1, with a possible D match to TRBD2 (6 bases). This CDR3 reads CASSLAGGNEQFF. The CDR3 DNA follows: TGTGCCAGCAGCTTAGCGGGAGGCAATGAGCAGTTCTTC.